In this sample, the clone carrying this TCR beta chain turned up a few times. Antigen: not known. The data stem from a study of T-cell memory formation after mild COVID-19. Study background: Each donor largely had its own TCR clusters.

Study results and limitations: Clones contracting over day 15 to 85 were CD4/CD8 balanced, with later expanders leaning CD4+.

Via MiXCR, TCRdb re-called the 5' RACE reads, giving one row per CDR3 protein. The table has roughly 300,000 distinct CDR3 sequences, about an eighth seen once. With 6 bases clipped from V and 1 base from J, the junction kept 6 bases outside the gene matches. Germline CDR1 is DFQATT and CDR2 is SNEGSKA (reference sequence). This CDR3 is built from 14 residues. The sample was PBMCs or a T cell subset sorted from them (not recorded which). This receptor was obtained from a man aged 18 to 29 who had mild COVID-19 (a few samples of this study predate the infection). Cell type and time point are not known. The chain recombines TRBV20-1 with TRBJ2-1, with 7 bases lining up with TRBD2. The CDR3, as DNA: TGCAGTGCCAAGAGGACTAGTTCCTACAATGAGCAGTTCTTC. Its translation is CSAKRTSSYNEQFF.